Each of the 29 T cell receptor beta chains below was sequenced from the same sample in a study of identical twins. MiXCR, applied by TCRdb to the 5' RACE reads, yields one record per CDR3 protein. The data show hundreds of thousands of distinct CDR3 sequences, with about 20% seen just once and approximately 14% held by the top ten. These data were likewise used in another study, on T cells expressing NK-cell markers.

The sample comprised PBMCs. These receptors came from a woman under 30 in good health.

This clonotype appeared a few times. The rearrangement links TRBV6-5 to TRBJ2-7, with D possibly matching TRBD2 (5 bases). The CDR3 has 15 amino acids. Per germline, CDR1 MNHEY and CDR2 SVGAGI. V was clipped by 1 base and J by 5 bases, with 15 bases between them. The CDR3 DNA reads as TGTGCCAGCAGTTACTACGAGGGAGCAGTAGACGAGCAGTACTTC. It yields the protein CASSYYEGAVDEQYF.

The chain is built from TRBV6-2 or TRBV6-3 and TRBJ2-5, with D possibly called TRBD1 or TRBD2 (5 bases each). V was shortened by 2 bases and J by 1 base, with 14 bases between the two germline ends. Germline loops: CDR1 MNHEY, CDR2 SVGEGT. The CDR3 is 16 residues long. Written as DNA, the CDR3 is TGTGCCAGCAGTTACGGGGGACGGACCACCCAAGAGACCCAGTACTTC. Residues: CASSYGGRTTQETQYF.

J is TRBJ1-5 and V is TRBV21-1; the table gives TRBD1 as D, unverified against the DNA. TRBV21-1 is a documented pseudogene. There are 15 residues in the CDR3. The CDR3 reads CASSQGSGHRGPQHF. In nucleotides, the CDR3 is TGTGCCAGCAGCCAGGGGTCCGGACACAGAGGGCCCCAGCATTTT.

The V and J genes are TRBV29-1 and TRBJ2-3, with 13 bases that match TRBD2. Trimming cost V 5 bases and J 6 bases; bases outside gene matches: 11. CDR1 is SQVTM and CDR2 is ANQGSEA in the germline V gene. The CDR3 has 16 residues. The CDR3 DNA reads TGCAGCGTTTCCCGGACTAGCGGGGGAAAAGGGGATACGCAGTATTTT. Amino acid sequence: CSVSRTSGGKGDTQYF.

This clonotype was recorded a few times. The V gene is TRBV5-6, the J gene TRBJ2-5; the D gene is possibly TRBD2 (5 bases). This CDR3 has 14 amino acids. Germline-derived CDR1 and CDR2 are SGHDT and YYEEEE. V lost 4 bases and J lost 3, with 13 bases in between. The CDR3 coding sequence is TGTGCCAGCAGCAACACTAGAGTAGAAGAGACCCAGTACTTC. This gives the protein CASSNTRVEETQYF. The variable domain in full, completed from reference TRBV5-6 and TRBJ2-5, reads DAGVTQSPTHLIKTRGQQVTLRCSPKSGHDTVSWYQQALGQGPQFIFQYYEEEERQRGNFPDRFSGHQFPNYSSELNVNALLLGDSALYLCASSNTRVEETQYFGPGTRLLVL.

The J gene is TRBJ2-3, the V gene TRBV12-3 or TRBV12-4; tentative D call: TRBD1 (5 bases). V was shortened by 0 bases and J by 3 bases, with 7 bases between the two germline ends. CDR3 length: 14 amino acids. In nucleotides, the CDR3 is TGTGCCAGCAGTTTAGCGAAGGGGACAGATACGCAGTATTTT. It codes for CASSLAKGTDTQYF.

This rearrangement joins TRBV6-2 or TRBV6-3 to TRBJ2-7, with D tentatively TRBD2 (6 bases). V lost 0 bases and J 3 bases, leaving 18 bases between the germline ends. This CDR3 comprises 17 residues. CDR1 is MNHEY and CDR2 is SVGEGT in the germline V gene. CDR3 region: CASSYSISGTEVYEQYF. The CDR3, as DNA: TGTGCCAGCAGTTACTCGATCTCAGGGACTGAAGTCTACGAGCAGTACTTC.

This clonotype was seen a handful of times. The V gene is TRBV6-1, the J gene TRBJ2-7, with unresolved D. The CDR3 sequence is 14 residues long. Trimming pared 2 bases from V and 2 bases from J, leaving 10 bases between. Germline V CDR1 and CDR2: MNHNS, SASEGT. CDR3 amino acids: CASSERVGTYEQYF. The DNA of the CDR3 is TGTGCCAGCAGTGAACGGGTAGGAACCTACGAGCAGTACTTC.

CDR3 sequence reads: CSVVTLQGFNEKLFF. In nucleotides, the CDR3 is TGCAGCGTTGTCACCCTACAGGGGTTTAATGAAAAACTGTTTTTT. The chain links TRBV29-1 to TRBJ1-4; 7 nucleotides align to TRBD1. V lost 4 bases, J lost 4 bases, and 9 bases stayed unmatched. CDR3 length equals 15 residues. Germline V gene lookup returns CDR1 SQVTM and CDR2 ANQGSEA.

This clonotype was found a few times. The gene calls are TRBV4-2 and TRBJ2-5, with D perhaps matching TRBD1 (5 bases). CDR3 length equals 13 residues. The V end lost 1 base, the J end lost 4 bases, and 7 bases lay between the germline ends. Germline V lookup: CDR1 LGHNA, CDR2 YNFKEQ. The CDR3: CASSQGGAETQYF. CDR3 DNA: TGTGCCAGCAGCCAAGGTGGGGCAGAGACCCAGTACTTC.

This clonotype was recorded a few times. CDR3 sequence (DNA): TGTGCCAGCAGCTTAATGGCGGGGACTAGCGACTCCTACAATGAGCAGTTCTTC. Protein product: CASSLMAGTSDSYNEQFF. V and J are TRBV11-1 and TRBJ2-1; 10 bases line up with TRBD2. The CDR3 has 18 amino acids. With 2 bases clipped from V and 0 bases from J, the junction kept 7 bases outside the gene matches. Per the germline V gene, CDR1 is SGHAT and CDR2 is FQDESV (reference sequence).

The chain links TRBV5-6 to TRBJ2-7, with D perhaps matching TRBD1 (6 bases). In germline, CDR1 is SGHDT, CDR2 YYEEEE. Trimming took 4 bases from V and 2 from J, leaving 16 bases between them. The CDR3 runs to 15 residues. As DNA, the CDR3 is TGTGCCAGCAGCCCGACCGGGACACACGCCTACGAGCAGTACTTC. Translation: CASSPTGTHAYEQYF.

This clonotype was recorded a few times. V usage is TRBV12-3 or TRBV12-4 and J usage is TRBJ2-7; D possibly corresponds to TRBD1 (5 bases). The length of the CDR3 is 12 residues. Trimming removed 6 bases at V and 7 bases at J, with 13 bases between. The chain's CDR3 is CASRGPTWEQYF. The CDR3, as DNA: TGTGCCAGCAGGGGGCCTACTTGGGAGCAGTACTTC.

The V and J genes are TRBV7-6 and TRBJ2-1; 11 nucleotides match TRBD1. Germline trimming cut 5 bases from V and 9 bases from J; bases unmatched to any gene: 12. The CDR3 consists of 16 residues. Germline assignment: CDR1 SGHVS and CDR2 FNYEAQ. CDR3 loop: CASSRRDRGFGGEQFF. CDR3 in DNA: TGTGCCAGCAGCCGGCGGGACAGGGGGTTTGGTGGTGAGCAGTTCTTC.

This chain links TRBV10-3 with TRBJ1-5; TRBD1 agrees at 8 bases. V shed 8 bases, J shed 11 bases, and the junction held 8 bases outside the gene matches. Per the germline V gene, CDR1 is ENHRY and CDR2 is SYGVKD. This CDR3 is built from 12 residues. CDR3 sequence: CAIGLDRETQHF. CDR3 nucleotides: TGTGCCATCGGCCTGGACAGGGAAACCCAGCATTTT.

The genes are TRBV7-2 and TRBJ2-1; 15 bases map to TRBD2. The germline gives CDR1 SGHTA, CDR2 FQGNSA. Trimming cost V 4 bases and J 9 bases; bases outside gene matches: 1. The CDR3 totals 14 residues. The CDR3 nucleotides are TGTGCCAGCAGCTCGGGACTAGCGGGAGGTGAGCAGTTCTTC. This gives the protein CASSSGLAGGEQFF.

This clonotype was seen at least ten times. The CDR3 bases are TGCGCCAGCAGCTTGGGGTTCGCAGATACGCAGTATTTT. It yields the protein CASSLGFADTQYF. The chain combines TRBV5-1 with TRBJ2-3; the D is unclear. Germline lookup yields CDR1 SGHRS and CDR2 YFSETQ. The V end was cut by 0 bases, the J end by 4 bases, with 6 bases between. This CDR3 has 13 amino acids.

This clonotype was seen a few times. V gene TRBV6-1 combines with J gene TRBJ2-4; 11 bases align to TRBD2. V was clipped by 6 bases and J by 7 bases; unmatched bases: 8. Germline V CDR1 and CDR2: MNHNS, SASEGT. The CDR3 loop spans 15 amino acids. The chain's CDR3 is CASRGSGGAANIQYF. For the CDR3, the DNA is TGTGCCAGCAGGGGTAGCGGGGGGGCGGCGAACATTCAGTACTTC.

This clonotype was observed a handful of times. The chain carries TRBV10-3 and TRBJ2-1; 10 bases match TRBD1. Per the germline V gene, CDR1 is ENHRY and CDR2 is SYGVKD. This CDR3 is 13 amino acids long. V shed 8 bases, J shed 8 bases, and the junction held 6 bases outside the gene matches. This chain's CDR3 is CAIAGQGRDEQFF. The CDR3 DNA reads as TGTGCCATCGCGGGACAGGGGAGGGATGAGCAGTTCTTC.

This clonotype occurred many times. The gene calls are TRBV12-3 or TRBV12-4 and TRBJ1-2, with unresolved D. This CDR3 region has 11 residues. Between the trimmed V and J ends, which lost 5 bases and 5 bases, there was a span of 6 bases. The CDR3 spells CASSARYGYTF. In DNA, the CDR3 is TGTGCCAGCAGTGCCCGGTATGGCTACACCTTC.

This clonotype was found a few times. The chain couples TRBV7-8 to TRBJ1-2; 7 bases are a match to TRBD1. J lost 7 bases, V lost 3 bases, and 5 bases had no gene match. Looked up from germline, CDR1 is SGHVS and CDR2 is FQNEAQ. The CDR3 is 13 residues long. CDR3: CASSFTGAGGYTF. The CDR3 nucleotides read TGTGCCAGCAGCTTCACAGGGGCTGGTGGCTACACCTTC.

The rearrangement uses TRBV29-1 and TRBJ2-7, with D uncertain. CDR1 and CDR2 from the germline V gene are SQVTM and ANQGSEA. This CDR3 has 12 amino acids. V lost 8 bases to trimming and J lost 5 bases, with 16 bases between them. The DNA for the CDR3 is TGCAGCTGTCGCCAAGGTGCGAACGAGCAGTACTTC. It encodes CSCRQGANEQYF.

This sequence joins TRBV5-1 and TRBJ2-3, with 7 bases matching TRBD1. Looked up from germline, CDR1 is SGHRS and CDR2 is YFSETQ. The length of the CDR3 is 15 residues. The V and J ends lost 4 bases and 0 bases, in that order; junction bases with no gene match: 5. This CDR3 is CASSQGQASTDTQYF. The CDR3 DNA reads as TGCGCCAGCAGCCAAGGACAGGCTAGCACAGATACGCAGTATTTT.

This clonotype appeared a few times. For the CDR3, the DNA is TGCAGTGCTAGGCGGGGGGGCCTGAACACTGAAGCTTTCTTT. Its translation is CSARRGGLNTEAFF. The chain links TRBV20-1 to TRBJ1-1, with D maybe TRBD1 (6 bases). The CDR3 is made up of 14 amino acids. V was shortened by 3 bases and J by 0 bases, with 11 bases between the two germline ends. Germline CDR1 and CDR2: DFQATT and SNEGSKA (reference sequence).

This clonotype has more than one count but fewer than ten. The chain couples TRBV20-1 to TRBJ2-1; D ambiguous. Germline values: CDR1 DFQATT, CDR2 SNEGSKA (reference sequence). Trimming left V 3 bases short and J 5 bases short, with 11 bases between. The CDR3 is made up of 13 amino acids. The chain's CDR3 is CSASRSADNEQFF. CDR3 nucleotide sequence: TGCAGTGCTAGTCGGAGTGCCGACAATGAGCAGTTCTTC.

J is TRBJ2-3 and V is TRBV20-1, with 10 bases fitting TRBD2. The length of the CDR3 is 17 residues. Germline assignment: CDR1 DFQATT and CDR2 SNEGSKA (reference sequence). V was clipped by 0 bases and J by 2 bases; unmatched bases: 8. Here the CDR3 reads CSARDRVSGGFTDTQYF. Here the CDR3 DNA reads TGCAGTGCTAGAGATCGGGTTAGCGGGGGGTTCACAGATACGCAGTATTTT.

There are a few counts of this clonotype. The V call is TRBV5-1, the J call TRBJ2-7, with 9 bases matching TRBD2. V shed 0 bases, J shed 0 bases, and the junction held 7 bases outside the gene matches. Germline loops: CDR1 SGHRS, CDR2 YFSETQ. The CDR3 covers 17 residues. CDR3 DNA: TGCGCCAGCAGCTTGGCTTTCCAGCGGGGGGCCTCCTACGAGCAGTACTTC. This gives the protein CASSLAFQRGASYEQYF. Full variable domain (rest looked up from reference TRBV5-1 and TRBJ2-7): KAGVTQTPRYLIKTRGQQVTLSCSPISGHRSVSWYQQTPGQGLQFLFEYFSETQRNKGNFPGRFSGRQFSNSRSEMNVSTLELGDSALYLCASSLAFQRGASYEQYFGPGTRLTVT.

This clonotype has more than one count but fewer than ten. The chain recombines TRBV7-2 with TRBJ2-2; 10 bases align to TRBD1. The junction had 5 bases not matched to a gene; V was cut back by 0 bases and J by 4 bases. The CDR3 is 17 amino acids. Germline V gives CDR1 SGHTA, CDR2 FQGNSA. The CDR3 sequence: CASSLASGQGITGELFF. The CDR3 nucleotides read TGTGCCAGCAGCTTAGCCTCGGGACAGGGGATCACCGGGGAGCTGTTTTTT.

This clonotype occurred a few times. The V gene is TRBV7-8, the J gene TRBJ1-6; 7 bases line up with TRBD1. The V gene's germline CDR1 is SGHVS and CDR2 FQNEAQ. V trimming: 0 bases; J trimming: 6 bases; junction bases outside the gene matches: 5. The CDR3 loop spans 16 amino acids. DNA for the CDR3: TGTGCCAGCAGCTTAGCGACAGGGAGGGCTAATTCACCCCTCCACTTT. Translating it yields CASSLATGRANSPLHF. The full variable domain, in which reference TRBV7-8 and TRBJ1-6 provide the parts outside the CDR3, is GAGVSQSPRYKVAKRGQDVALRCDPISGHVSLFWYQQALGQGPEFLTYFQNEAQLDKSGLPSDRFFAERPEGSVSTLKIQRTQQEDSAVYLCASSLATGRANSPLHFGNGTRLTVT.